This T cell receptor beta chain was found in a study of CD8 T cells in ankylosing spondylitis. Study-wide findings and caveats: Reportedly, disease-linked clones are significantly enriched in ankylosing spondylitis patients' matched synovial fluid. It appeared that ankylosing spondylitis blood was characterized by a TCR beta motif of roughly 8 highly homologous variants.

TCRdb reprocessed the 5' RACE reads with MiXCR, giving one entry per CDR3 protein. The table has 800,000 to 900,000 distinct CDR3 sequences, roughly 10% seen once. This clonotype has just a few counts. The antigen is not known. The ends were cut back, 5 bases at V and 2 bases at J, with 12 bases in the middle. Germline CDR1 is SQVTM and CDR2 is ANQGSEA. This CDR3 contains 13 residues. The receptor was derived from a male donor with ankylosing spondylitis. The V gene is TRBV29-1, the J gene TRBJ1-1, with a tentative D call TRBD1 (6 bases). Sequenced sample: blood, either unsorted or a sorted T cell fraction (not recorded which). CDR3 loop: CSVPGVGNTEAFF. The CDR3 DNA is TGCAGCGTTCCAGGGGTAGGTAACACTGAAGCTTTCTTT.